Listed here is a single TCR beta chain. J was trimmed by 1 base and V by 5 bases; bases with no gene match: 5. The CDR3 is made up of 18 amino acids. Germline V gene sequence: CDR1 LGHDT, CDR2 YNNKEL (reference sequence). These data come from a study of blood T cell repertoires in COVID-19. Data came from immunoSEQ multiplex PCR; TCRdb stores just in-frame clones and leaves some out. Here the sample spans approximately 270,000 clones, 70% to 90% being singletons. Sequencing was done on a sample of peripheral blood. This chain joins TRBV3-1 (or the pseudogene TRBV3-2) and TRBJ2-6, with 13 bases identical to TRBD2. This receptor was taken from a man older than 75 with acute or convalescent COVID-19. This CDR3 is CASSKPGLAGSGANVLTF. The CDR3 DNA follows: TGTGCCAGCAGCAAGCCGGGACTAGCGGGGTCTGGGGCCAACGTCCTGACTTTC.